This TCR beta chain was captured by sequencing in a study of T cells after yellow fever vaccination. Study-wide results and caveats: Most primary-vaccination clones reappeared after the booster (96% CD4, about 88% CD8).

Per the germline V gene, CDR1 is SGHTS and CDR2 is YDEGEE. There are 16 residues in the CDR3. J was trimmed by 4 bases and V by 0 bases; bases with no gene match: 9. TCRdb called the 5' RACE reads again in MiXCR, with one record for every CDR3 protein. The sample yields 40,000 to 50,000 distinct CDR3 sequences, roughly 7% seen once. This clonotype occurred many times. The genes are TRBV5-8 and TRBJ2-7; TRBD2 matches at 8 bases. This clonotype was obtained from a man aged 25 to 40 who received the YFV17D yellow fever vaccine. Here the sequenced sample was CD8+ T cells not binding an NS4B(214-222) dextramer, sorted from PBMCs, taken 45 days after the yellow fever booster vaccination. The CDR3 sequence: CASSLVSSGPSYEQYF. In DNA form, the CDR3 reads TGTGCCAGCAGCTTGGTTTCTAGCGGGCCGAGTTACGAGCAGTACTTC.